These 9 T cell receptor beta chains were sequenced from one sample in a study of blood T cells in healthy people across ages (dated by TCRdb to about 2015). The library was produced with 5' RACE. TCRdb shows the sequencer as Illumina HiSeq 2500. A second PCR of about 6 to 11 cycles was run with a J-beta primer mix and a sample-barcoded 5' primer. The raw public data were reprocessed by TCRdb itself: fastp quality trimming at Q25, MiXCR clonotype calling, in-frame beta chains only. For every CDR3 protein sequence, its rows merge into one entry that carries the most common genes and DNA. In all, the sample holds about 1.4 million distinct CDR3 sequences, and around 59% of those were seen once. The ten largest clones represent over 5% of the sample. Sequenced input: blood. The receptor set was obtained from a man in his late teens or twenties in good health.

On this clonotype: Relative to the germline gene, one junction end is altered; a read error may explain this. The J gene is TRBJ1-2, the V gene TRBV2; D ambiguous. The CDR3 loop spans 14 amino acids. Germline loops: CDR1 SNHLY, CDR2 FYNNEI. DNA for the CDR3: TGTGCCGGCAGTGATGGGCTGAAAAACTATGGCTACACCTTC. Translation: CAGSDGLKNYGYTF.

The chain is built from TRBV13 and TRBJ1-2; no clear D. The CDR3 sequence is 13 residues long. Trimming shortened V by 5 bases and J by 6 bases, and 13 bases separated the two germline ends. Germline CDR1 is PRHDT and CDR2 is FYEKMQ (reference sequence). CDR3 loop: CASSPRRQNGYTF. Here the CDR3 DNA reads TGTGCCAGCAGCCCTCGACGGCAGAATGGCTACACCTTC.

V is TRBV11-2 and J is TRBJ1-1, with unresolved D. V was trimmed by 3 bases and J by 6 bases, leaving 11 bases between them. The CDR3 has 13 residues. Germline values: CDR1 SGHAT, CDR2 FQNNGV. The CDR3 loop is CASSLARTAEAFF. The CDR3, as DNA: TGTGCCAGCAGCTTGGCTCGCACAGCTGAAGCTTTCTTT.

J is TRBJ2-3 and V is TRBV6-6; D call uncertain. The CDR3 sequence is 12 residues long. Germline V gene lookup returns CDR1 MNHNY and CDR2 SVGAGI (reference sequence). The V end was cut by 3 bases, the J end by 8 bases, with 9 bases between. The CDR3, as DNA: TGTGCCAGCAGTTATGTGGCAAGTACGCAGTATTTT. Translating gives CASSYVASTQYF.

The J gene is TRBJ1-1, the V gene TRBV7-9; no clear D gene. This CDR3 spans 14 amino acids. CDR1 is SEHNR and CDR2 is FQNEAQ in the germline V gene (reference sequence). Deletions cut 3 bases from V and 4 bases from J, with 12 bases between. The chain's CDR3 is CASSLGGVRTEAFF. The DNA for the CDR3 is TGTGCCAGCAGCTTGGGTGGGGTGCGCACTGAAGCTTTCTTT.

This clonotype was seen at least ten times. This chain joins TRBV27 and TRBJ2-7, with TRBD1 matching 8 bases. The V gene's germline CDR1 is MNHEY and CDR2 SMNVEV (reference sequence). V shed 6 bases and J 2 bases; nucleotides not matched to a gene: 3. The CDR3 has 13 amino acids. The CDR3 loop is CASSPGQAYEQYF. CDR3 DNA: TGTGCCAGCAGCCCGGGACAGGCCTACGAGCAGTACTTC.

V gene TRBV18 combines with J gene TRBJ1-2; tentatively, D is TRBD1 (5 bases). The CDR3 runs to 16 residues. Germline CDR1 is KGHSH and CDR2 is LQKENI. The V end was cut by 3 bases, the J end by 4 bases, with 18 bases between. The CDR3 DNA follows: TGTGCCAGCTCACCGAGTCCCGGGACGTCTGTCTATGGCTACACCTTC. It is translated as CASSPSPGTSVYGYTF.

Regarding this clonotype: One end of the junction varies from germline; a read error may be responsible. This chain joins TRBV29-1 and TRBJ1-2; D is undetermined. Germline loops: CDR1 SQVTM, CDR2 ANQGSEA. This CDR3 spans 12 amino acids. In nucleotides, the CDR3 is TGCGGCGTTATGGAAACTAACTATGGCTACACCTTC. It translates to CGVMETNYGYTF. Filled out from reference TRBV29-1 and TRBJ1-2, the complete variable domain reads SAVISQKPSRDICQRGTSLTIQCQVDSQVTMMFWYRQQPGQSLTLIATANQGSEATYESGFVIDKFPISRPNLTFSTLTVSNMSPEDSSIYLCGVMETNYGYTFGSGTRLTVV.

The CDR3 is CASSLGRGGSYF. In DNA form, the CDR3 reads TGTGCCAGCAGCTTAGGCCGGGGGGGTTCGTACTTC. This sequence joins TRBV13 and TRBJ2-5; 8 bases are shared with TRBD2. In germline, CDR1 is PRHDT, CDR2 FYEKMQ (reference sequence). Germline trimming cut 0 bases from V and 13 bases from J; bases unmatched to any gene: 4. CDR3 length: 12 amino acids.